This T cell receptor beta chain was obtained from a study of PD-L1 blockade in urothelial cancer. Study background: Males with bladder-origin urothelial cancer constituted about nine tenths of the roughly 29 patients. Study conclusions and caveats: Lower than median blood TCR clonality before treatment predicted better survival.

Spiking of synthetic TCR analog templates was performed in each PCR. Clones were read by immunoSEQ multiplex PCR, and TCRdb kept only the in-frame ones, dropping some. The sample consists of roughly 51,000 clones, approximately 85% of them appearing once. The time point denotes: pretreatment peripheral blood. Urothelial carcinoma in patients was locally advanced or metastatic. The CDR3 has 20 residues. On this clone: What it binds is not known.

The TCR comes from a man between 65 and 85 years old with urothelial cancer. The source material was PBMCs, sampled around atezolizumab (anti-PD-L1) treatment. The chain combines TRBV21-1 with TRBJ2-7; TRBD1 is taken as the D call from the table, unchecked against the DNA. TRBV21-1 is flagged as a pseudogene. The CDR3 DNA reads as TGTGCCAGCAGCAAATGTATGGCGGTTACGGACAGGGGAAAGCCCTACGAGCAGTACTTC. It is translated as CASSKCMAVTDRGKPYEQYF.